This T cell receptor beta chain was sequenced for a study of cytotoxic CD8 clonotypes in ibrutinib-treated CLL. Clones were sequenced by immunoSEQ multiplex PCR, and TCRdb holds only the in-frame ones, with some missing. The table records approximately 350,000 clones, 60% to 80% of them present only once. V gave up 11 bases and J gave up 2 bases; unmatched junction bases: 7. Germline V lookup: CDR1 MNHNY, CDR2 SVGAGI (reference sequence). This CDR3 contains 15 residues. The sequencing here drew on PBMCs, taken after 36 months of ibrutinib treatment. The rearrangement links TRBV6-6 to TRBJ2-1; 12 bases align to TRBD2. This receptor was obtained from a human donor with chronic lymphocytic leukemia. CDR3 in amino acids: CAGATSGGTYNEQFF. The CDR3 DNA is TGTGCCGGGGCGACTAGCGGGGGAACCTACAATGAGCAGTTCTTC.